Listed below are T cell receptor beta chains from one sample, sequenced in a study of blood T cell repertoires in COVID-19. Some clones are missing from TCRdb's copy, which holds only in-frame ones; the method was immunoSEQ multiplex PCR. This repertoire shows approximately 140,000 clones, approximately 84% found once; its top ten account for roughly 17%. The sequenced sample consisted of peripheral blood. The origin of the receptors is a woman over 75 with acute or convalescent COVID-19. Each CDR3 is given with its conserved first and last residue. The D gene is left open where the match is weak. The size field is filled for only some rows; it gives once, few, many or a size class.

clone_size: .
d_call: TRBD2
cdr3_length: 15
v_call: TRBV18
j_call: TRBJ2-7
cdr3_aa: CASSGTSGGSYEQYF
cdr3_nt: TGTGCCAGCTCAGGAACTAGCGGGGGTTCCTACGAGCAGTACTTC

clone_size: .
d_call: TRBD1
cdr3_length: 13
v_call: TRBV2
j_call: TRBJ1-4
cdr3_aa: CASRGQVGEKLFF
cdr3_nt: TGTGCCAGCAGGGGACAGGTGGGAGAAAAACTGTTTTTT

clone_size: .
d_call: .
cdr3_length: 15
v_call: TRBV18
j_call: TRBJ2-1
cdr3_aa: CASSPRGSSYNEQFF
cdr3_nt: TGTGCCAGCTCACCCAGGGGCAGCTCCTACAATGAGCAGTTCTTC

clone_size: few
d_call: .
cdr3_length: 13
v_call: TRBV28
j_call: TRBJ2-3
cdr3_aa: CASSKPSTDTQYF
cdr3_nt: TGTGCCAGCAGCAAGCCTAGCACAGATACGCAGTATTTT

clone_size: .
d_call: .
cdr3_length: 16
v_call: TRBV19
j_call: TRBJ1-3
cdr3_aa: CASSNPRPISGNTIYF
cdr3_nt: TGTGCCAGTAGTAACCCCAGGCCGATCTCTGGAAACACCATATATTTT

clone_size: .
d_call: TRBD1
cdr3_length: 16
v_call: TRBV27
j_call: TRBJ1-2
cdr3_aa: CASSPDRSYNLWGYTF
cdr3_nt: TGTGCCAGCAGCCCGGACAGGTCCTATAACTTATGGGGCTACACCTTC

clone_size: once
d_call: .
cdr3_length: 13
v_call: TRBV6-5
j_call: TRBJ1-2
cdr3_aa: CASSQGRHYGYTF
cdr3_nt: TGTGCCAGCAGTCAGGGAAGGCACTATGGCTACACCTTC

clone_size: .
d_call: .
cdr3_length: 16
v_call: TRBV3-1/TRBV3-2
j_call: TRBJ1-2
cdr3_aa: CASSQEIRPGSYGYTF
cdr3_nt: TGTGCCAGCAGCCAAGAAATTCGTCCAGGAAGCTATGGCTACACCTTC

clone_size: .
d_call: TRBD1
cdr3_length: 13
v_call: TRBV7-2
j_call: TRBJ1-2
cdr3_aa: CASSIGQDYGYTF
cdr3_nt: TGTGCCAGCAGCATCGGACAGGACTATGGCTACACCTTC

clone_size: .
d_call: TRBD1
cdr3_length: 13
v_call: TRBV12-3/TRBV12-4
j_call: TRBJ2-3
cdr3_aa: CASSTTGVDTQYF
cdr3_nt: TGTGCCAGCAGTACAACAGGGGTCGATACGCAGTATTTT

clone_size: few
d_call: .
cdr3_length: 15
v_call: TRBV5-4
j_call: TRBJ1-4
cdr3_aa: CASSLGGAGNEKLFF
cdr3_nt: TGTGCCAGCAGCTTGGGGGGAGCTGGTAATGAAAAACTGTTTTTT

clone_size: .
d_call: TRBD2
cdr3_length: 16
v_call: TRBV18
j_call: TRBJ2-2
cdr3_aa: CASSPGTSGFTGELFF
cdr3_nt: TGTGCCAGCTCACCAGGGACTAGCGGGTTCACCGGGGAGCTGTTTTTT

clone_size: .
d_call: .
cdr3_length: 16
v_call: TRBV7-2
j_call: TRBJ1-3
cdr3_aa: CASSLSRGGSGNTIYF
cdr3_nt: TGTGCCAGCAGCCTATCACGGGGGGGATCTGGAAACACCATATATTTT

clone_size: .
d_call: TRBD1
cdr3_length: 18
v_call: TRBV5-4
j_call: TRBJ2-3
cdr3_aa: CASSLPAGGATGTDTQYF
cdr3_nt: TGTGCCAGCAGCTTGCCGGCAGGGGGCGCAACGGGCACAGATACGCAGTATTTT

clone_size: .
d_call: .
cdr3_length: 13
v_call: TRBV6-2/TRBV6-3
j_call: TRBJ1-2
cdr3_aa: CASSRLSNSGYTF
cdr3_nt: TGTGCCAGCAGTCGCCTATCAAATAGTGGCTACACCTTC

clone_size: .
d_call: TRBD1
cdr3_length: 14
v_call: TRBV5-1
j_call: TRBJ1-1
cdr3_aa: CASNSGQGNTEAFF
cdr3_nt: TGCGCCAGCAACTCTGGACAGGGGAACACTGAAGCTTTCTTT

clone_size: .
d_call: .
cdr3_length: 14
v_call: TRBV5-1
j_call: TRBJ1-2
cdr3_aa: CASTNLGQLYGYTF
cdr3_nt: TGCGCCAGCACCAACCTCGGACAGCTCTATGGCTACACCTTC

clone_size: .
d_call: TRBD1
cdr3_length: 14
v_call: TRBV7-9
j_call: TRBJ1-1
cdr3_aa: CASRGQDPNTEAFF
cdr3_nt: TGTGCCAGCAGAGGACAGGACCCGAACACTGAAGCTTTCTTT

clone_size: .
d_call: TRBD2
cdr3_length: 17
v_call: TRBV7-8
j_call: TRBJ2-3
cdr3_aa: CASSLTPRGSGADTQYF
cdr3_nt: TGTGCCAGCAGCTTAACCCCCCGCGGGAGCGGGGCAGATACGCAGTATTTT

clone_size: .
d_call: .
cdr3_length: 17
v_call: TRBV5-6
j_call: TRBJ1-1
cdr3_aa: CASSLDGERRMNTEAFF
cdr3_nt: TGTGCCAGCAGCTTGGATGGGGAGAGGAGAATGAACACTGAAGCTTTCTTT

clone_size: .
d_call: .
cdr3_length: 13
v_call: TRBV30
j_call: TRBJ1-2
cdr3_aa: CAWAPEGAYGYTF
cdr3_nt: TGTGCCTGGGCCCCGGAGGGTGCCTATGGCTACACCTTC

clone_size: .
d_call: .
cdr3_length: 14
v_call: TRBV6-2/TRBV6-3
j_call: TRBJ1-1
cdr3_aa: CASSPLGQNTEAFF
cdr3_nt: TGTGCCAGCAGCCCCTTGGGACAGAACACTGAAGCTTTCTTT